Listed below are T cell receptor beta chains from one sample, sequenced in a study of blood T cell repertoires in COVID-19. Some clones are missing from TCRdb's copy, which holds only in-frame ones; the method was immunoSEQ multiplex PCR. The sample carries about 130,000 clones, 70% to 85% recorded once. The sequencing input was peripheral blood. These receptors came from a man aged 60-69 years who had recovered from COVID-19. CDR3s include the opening cysteine and the closing phenylalanine or tryptophan. A D gene is named only where the DNA matches it firmly. Clone size, where shown, is once, few, many, or a class for clones that have expanded.

>TRBV28|.|TRBD2|TRBJ2-6
CASSLPGLAGSGANVLTF
TGTGCCAGCAGTCTTCCGGGACTAGCGGGCTCTGGGGCCAACGTCCTGACTTTC
>TRBV7-2|.|.|TRBJ1-5
CASSLQGLPQHF
TGTGCCAGCAGCTTACAGGGCCTACCCCAGCATTTT
>TRBV7-9|few|.|TRBJ2-7
CASSPDSSEQYF
TGTGCCAGCAGCCCGGACAGTAGCGAGCAGTACTTC
>TRBV2|.|.|TRBJ1-1
CASSDGRNTEAFF
TGTGCCAGCAGTGATGGGCGGAACACTGAAGCTTTCTTT
>TRBV14|.|TRBD2|TRBJ2-7
CASSQTGGGPDF
TGTGCCAGCAGCCAAACCGGGGGAGGGCCGGACTTC
>TRBV5-1|.|TRBD1|TRBJ2-7
CASSFSSPGQGRDEQYF
TGCGCCAGCAGCTTCTCATCCCCGGGACAGGGGCGCGACGAGCAGTACTTC
>TRBV5-4|.|.|TRBJ2-3
CASSLVGQSTDTQYF
TGTGCCAGCAGCTTAGTCGGACAGAGCACAGATACGCAGTATTTT
>TRBV30|.|TRBD1|TRBJ2-5
CAWSTSGTVQETQYF
TGTGCCTGGAGTACCTCCGGGACAGTTCAAGAGACCCAGTACTTC
>TRBV4-1|few|TRBD2|TRBJ2-4
CASSLGRVTSGRPLPFRYF
TGCGCCAGCAGCCTGGGGAGGGTTACTAGCGGGAGGCCACTCCCTTTTCGGTACTTC
>TRBV3-1/TRBV3-2|.|TRBD2|TRBJ2-3
CASSQAGEGTDTQYF
TGTGCCAGCAGCCAAGCGGGGGAGGGGACAGATACGCAGTATTTT
>TRBV7-3|.|.|TRBJ1-2
CASSLVPGGDGYTF
TGTGCCAGCAGCTTAGTACCAGGAGGAGATGGCTACACCTTC
>TRBV24-1|.|.|TRBJ1-5
CATSESGLGQPQHF
TGTGCCACCAGTGAATCGGGATTGGGGCAGCCCCAGCATTTT
>TRBV5-1|.|TRBD2|TRBJ2-1
CASSLAPAGSYNEQFF
TGCGCCAGCAGCTTGGCGCCAGCGGGGTCCTACAATGAGCAGTTCTTC
>TRBV28|.|TRBD1|TRBJ1-6
CASSHALGQGIYNSPLHF
TGTGCCAGCAGTCACGCCCTCGGACAGGGCATCTATAATTCACCCCTCCACTTT
>TRBV28|.|TRBD1|TRBJ1-2
CASSPPRQGGSYGYTF
TGTGCCAGCAGCCCCCCCAGACAGGGGGGAAGCTATGGCTACACCTTC
>TRBV27|.|TRBD1|TRBJ1-6
CASSLSRGRSPLHF
TGTGCCAGCAGTTTAAGCAGGGGGCGTTCACCCCTCCACTTT
>TRBV19|many|.|TRBJ2-7
CASSIGTSPGEQYF
TGTGCCAGTAGTATTGGGACAAGTCCGGGCGAGCAGTACTTC
>TRBV27|once|TRBD1|TRBJ1-3
CASSMGQGNTIYF
TGTGCCAGCAGTATGGGACAGGGAAACACCATATATTTT
>TRBV2|.|.|TRBJ1-4
CAGRQVNEKLFF
TGTGCCGGCCGACAGGTCAATGAAAAACTGTTTTTT
>TRBV28|.|TRBD2|TRBJ2-1
CAGGSYNEQFF
TGCGCGGGAGGCTCCTACAATGAGCAGTTCTTC
>TRBV6-5|.|TRBD1|TRBJ2-3
CASSYPGGDAQYF
TGTGCCAGCAGTTACCCAGGGGGCGATGCGCAGTATTTT
>TRBV19|.|.|TRBJ1-5
CASTHRAEGPQHF
TGTGCCAGTACCCACAGGGCCGAGGGGCCCCAGCATTTT
>TRBV3-1/TRBV3-2|.|.|TRBJ2-2
CASSQETGWNTGELFF
TGTGCCAGCAGCCAAGAAACAGGGTGGAACACCGGGGAGCTGTTTTTT
>TRBV19|.|TRBD1|TRBJ1-3
CASSPGQGYSSSGNTIYF
TGTGCCAGTAGCCCGGGACAGGGTTACTCAAGCTCTGGAAACACCATATATTTT
>TRBV5-6|.|.|TRBJ2-3
CASSLVAGLSTDTQYF
TGTGCCAGCAGCTTGGTGGCAGGTCTAAGCACAGATACGCAGTATTTT
>TRBV7-3|.|TRBD1|TRBJ2-1
CASSLRRTGVGNEQFF
TGTGCCAGCAGCCTCCGAAGGACAGGGGTGGGTAATGAGCAGTTCTTC
>TRBV4-2|.|TRBD1|TRBJ2-1
CASSQEQGAQNEQFF
TGTGCCAGCAGCCAAGAGCAGGGGGCGCAGAATGAGCAGTTCTTC
>TRBV5-1|.|TRBD1|TRBJ1-4
CASRDRVDEKLFF
TGCGCCAGCAGGGACAGGGTGGATGAAAAACTGTTTTTT
>TRBV19|.|.|TRBJ1-1
CASSITNKEAFF
TGTGCCAGTAGTATCACCAACAAAGAAGCTTTCTTT
>TRBV27|.|TRBD1|TRBJ1-2
CASTATGSNYGYTF
TGTGCCAGCACCGCGACAGGGAGTAACTATGGCTACACCTTC
>TRBV3-1/TRBV3-2|.|TRBD1|TRBJ2-5
CASSHVDRMGETQYF
TGTGCCAGCAGCCACGTGGACAGGATGGGAGAGACCCAGTACTTC
>TRBV6-6|.|TRBD2|TRBJ2-1
CASISGVDYNEQFF
TGTGCCAGCATTAGCGGGGTAGATTACAATGAGCAGTTCTTC
>TRBV9|.|.|TRBJ1-2
CASSVAEGGTYGYTF
TGTGCCAGCAGCGTAGCTGAGGGGGGGACCTATGGCTACACCTTC
>TRBV6-5|.|TRBD2|TRBJ2-1
CASSSPGLAGNNEQFF
TGTGCCAGCAGTTCTCCGGGACTAGCGGGGAACAATGAGCAGTTCTTC
>TRBV12-1|.|.|TRBJ2-4
CASQIHRSKNIQYF
TGTGCCAGCCAGATACACCGCTCCAAAAACATTCAGTACTTC
>TRBV27|.|TRBD2|TRBJ2-1
CASSFSSGGYNEQFF
TGTGCCAGCAGTTTTAGTAGCGGGGGTTACAATGAGCAGTTCTTC
>TRBV18|.|.|TRBJ2-3
CASSSSRPGADTQYF
TGTGCCAGCTCGTCATCAAGACCCGGGGCAGATACGCAGTATTTT
>TRBV18|.|.|TRBJ1-6
CASSPPGGASSPLHF
TGTGCCAGCTCACCCCCTGGAGGGGCTTCTTCACCCCTCCACTTT
>TRBV28|.|.|TRBJ2-6
CASSFVEAGANVLTF
TGTGCCAGCAGTTTTGTGGAGGCTGGGGCCAACGTCCTGACTTTC
>TRBV5-1|.|.|TRBJ2-4
CASSLRLEGNIQYF
TGCGCCAGCAGCCTCAGGTTGGAGGGGAACATTCAGTACTTC
>TRBV15|once|TRBD2|TRBJ2-5
CATSREGTSGGARETQYF
TGTGCCACCAGCAGAGAGGGGACTAGCGGGGGGGCACGGGAGACCCAGTACTTC
>TRBV19|.|TRBD2|TRBJ2-1
CASSIDDPLAGYNEQFF
TGTGCCAGTAGTATAGATGACCCCCTAGCGGGGTACAATGAGCAGTTCTTC
>TRBV6-2/TRBV6-3|.|TRBD2|TRBJ2-1
CASSVTSGRAGGSYEQFF
TGTGCCAGCAGTGTGACTAGCGGGAGGGCAGGCGGTAGCTATGAGCAGTTCTTC
>TRBV7-2|.|TRBD2|TRBJ2-7
CASSFSPGTSGNEQYF
TGTGCCAGCAGCTTCTCTCCCGGGACTAGCGGAAACGAGCAGTACTTC
>TRBV11-2|.|.|TRBJ1-2
CASSVAVRGYGYTF
TGTGCCAGCAGCGTCGCCGTTCGAGGCTATGGCTACACCTTC
>TRBV6-2/TRBV6-3|.|.|TRBJ1-5
CASSYTGSENQPQHF
TGTGCCAGCAGTTACACAGGGTCTGAGAATCAGCCCCAGCATTTT
>TRBV7-6|.|.|TRBJ2-2
CASSPGEGSNTGELFF
TGTGCCAGCAGCCCAGGGGAGGGATCGAACACCGGGGAGCTGTTTTTT
>TRBV24-1|.|TRBD2|TRBJ2-3
CATSPSGGSDTQYF
TGTGCCACCAGCCCTAGCGGGGGATCAGATACGCAGTATTTT
>TRBV7-9|.|TRBD1|TRBJ1-4
CASSLAGQGSTEKLFF
TGTGCCAGCAGCTTAGCCGGACAGGGAAGTACTGAAAAACTGTTTTTT
>TRBV3-1/TRBV3-2|.|.|TRBJ2-5
CASSQDLSSRETQYF
TGTGCCAGCAGCCAAGATCTGTCTAGCAGAGAGACCCAGTACTTC
>TRBV5-8|.|TRBD1|TRBJ1-2
CASSLQGEEYGYTF
TGTGCCAGCAGCCTACAGGGGGAGGAATATGGCTACACCTTC
>TRBV28|.|TRBD1|TRBJ2-5
CASSLARGQETQYF
TGTGCCAGCAGTTTGGCCAGGGGGCAAGAGACCCAGTACTTC
>TRBV4-3|once|TRBD1|TRBJ2-3
CASSWTGESADTQYF
TGCGCCAGCAGCTGGACAGGGGAGAGTGCTGATACGCAGTATTTT
>TRBV4-3|.|.|TRBJ1-2
CASSQDPRVGYTF
TGCGCCAGCAGCCAAGACCCGAGGGTGGGCTACACCTTC
>TRBV19|.|TRBD1|TRBJ2-6
CASSSRTGSLSGANVLTF
TGTGCCAGTAGTTCCAGGACAGGTAGCCTCTCTGGGGCCAACGTCCTGACTTTC